This TCR beta chain emerged from a study of graft-versus-host responses after intestinal transplantation. For the study at large: In this cohort, recipients had multivisceral, liver-intestinal, or isolated intestinal transplants. Anti-thymocyte globulin induction preceded three to four years of tacrolimus and steroid maintenance in all recipients.

A note on this clone: Its antigen is not identified.

Clones were read by immunoSEQ multiplex PCR, and TCRdb kept only the in-frame ones, dropping some. The sample lists about 93,000 clones, about 93% occurring once. Study outcomes and limitations: Recipient marrow showed GvH clones, some seen first in ileum or blood.

This receptor was obtained from a human donor who received an intestinal transplant. The material sequenced was unstimulated CD8+ T cells sorted from spleen or lymph node cells, taken before intestinal transplant.

The CDR3 loop reads CSVEGQGTFYGYTF. In DNA, the CDR3 is TGCAGCGTTGAAGGACAGGGGACCTTCTATGGCTACACCTTC. The chain couples TRBV29-1 to TRBJ1-2; TRBD1 agrees at 8 bases. Germline trimming cut 1 base from V and 4 bases from J; bases unmatched to any gene: 5. This CDR3 contains 14 residues. Germline CDR1 and CDR2: SQVTM and ANQGSEA.